This TCR beta chain emerged from a study of response to subunit inactivated influenza vaccine. The study, taken as a whole, reports: Only a handful of new T cells, the authors suggested, are recruited with each seasonal influenza vaccination.

Each CDR3 protein gets one entry after TCRdb re-called the RT-PCR reads with MiXCR. The sample includes around 530,000 distinct CDR3 sequences, approximately 12% of them seen just once. In regard to this clonotype: Its antigen is unidentified.

Specimen: PBMCs from blood, collected on the day of vaccination. This TCR was recovered from a man aged 45-65 years who received an inactivated influenza vaccine.

The CDR3 nucleotides read TGTGCCAGCAGCCAAGTTAGGCAGCTGAACACTGAAGCTTTCTTT. Translated: CASSQVRQLNTEAFF. The rearrangement links TRBV4-2 to TRBJ1-1; unclear D gene. Trimming removed 1 base from V and 0 bases from J, with 9 bases in between. The CDR3 has 15 residues. The V gene's germline CDR1 is LGHNA and CDR2 YNFKEQ.